This record concerns one T cell receptor (beta chain) sequence. CDR3 size: 13 residues. Trimming cost V 3 bases and J 8 bases, with 10 bases left between them. The germline CDR1 and CDR2 sequences are SGHTA and FQGNSA. These data are taken from a study of response to subunit inactivated influenza vaccine. TCRdb used MiXCR to reprocess the RT-PCR reads, holding one entry per CDR3 protein. The table has about 540,000 distinct CDR3 sequences, roughly 25% seen once; the top ten hold about 3%. The same data also went into a second study, on T cells expressing NK-cell markers. That study adds: With UMIs, 5'RACE template switching was used to make TCR beta cDNA. Dominant NKG2C+ clonotypes made up roughly 1.0-7.0% of CD8+ T cells in roughly six donors. No clear determination of HCMV specificity was made for expanded NKG2C+ T cell clones.

This TCR came from a middle-aged man who received an inactivated influenza vaccine. The V and J genes are TRBV7-2 and TRBJ1-4; no clear D. Here the sequenced sample was CD4+ T cells sorted from PBMCs, taken 12 days after vaccination. CDR3 in amino acids: CASSFNKPEKLFF. The CDR3 nucleotides read TGTGCCAGCAGCTTTAATAAACCAGAAAAACTGTTTTTT.